The subject of this entry is one T cell receptor (beta chain). Its antigen is as yet unknown. Constant-segment-primed 5'RACE gave TCR alpha and TCR beta cDNA libraries with sample barcodes and UMIs. One entry per CDR3 protein, called by TCRdb with MiXCR from the 5' RACE reads. The top ten hold around 12% of the sample, which has roughly 620,000 distinct CDR3 sequences, 15% to 20% seen once. The sample comes from a study of T-cell memory formation after mild COVID-19. Study summary: Largely, the TCR clusters proved donor specific. The study, taken as a whole, reports: Memory from before infection featured some responding clones, which suggests cross-reactive memory joined. CD4+ contracting clones were mainly CM and EM; CD8+ ones, EMRA.

V dropped 0 bases and J dropped 1 base, with 13 bases sitting between them. CDR3 length: 15 amino acids. Germline V CDR1 and CDR2: DFQATT, SNEGSKA (reference sequence). This clonotype was obtained from an adult woman who had mild COVID-19 (a few samples of this study predate the infection). Cell type and time point are not known. Sequenced: PBMCs or a T cell subset sorted from them (not recorded which). This chain links TRBV20-1 with TRBJ2-7; D call uncertain. CDR3 sequence reads: CSARDPTGYSYEQYF. For the CDR3, the DNA is TGCAGTGCTAGAGACCCGACGGGTTATTCCTACGAGCAGTACTTC.